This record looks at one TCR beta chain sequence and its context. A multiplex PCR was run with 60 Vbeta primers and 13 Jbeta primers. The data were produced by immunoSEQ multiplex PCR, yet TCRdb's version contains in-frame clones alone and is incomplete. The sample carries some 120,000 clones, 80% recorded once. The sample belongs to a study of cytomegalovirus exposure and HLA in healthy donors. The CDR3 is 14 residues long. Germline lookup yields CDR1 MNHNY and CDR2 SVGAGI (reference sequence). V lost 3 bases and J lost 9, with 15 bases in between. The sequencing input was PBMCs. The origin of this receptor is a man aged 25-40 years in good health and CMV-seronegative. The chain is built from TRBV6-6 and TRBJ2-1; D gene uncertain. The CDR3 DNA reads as TGTGCCAGCAGTTATGGCCTCTCTGGCACTGAGCAGTTCTTC. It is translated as CASSYGLSGTEQFF.